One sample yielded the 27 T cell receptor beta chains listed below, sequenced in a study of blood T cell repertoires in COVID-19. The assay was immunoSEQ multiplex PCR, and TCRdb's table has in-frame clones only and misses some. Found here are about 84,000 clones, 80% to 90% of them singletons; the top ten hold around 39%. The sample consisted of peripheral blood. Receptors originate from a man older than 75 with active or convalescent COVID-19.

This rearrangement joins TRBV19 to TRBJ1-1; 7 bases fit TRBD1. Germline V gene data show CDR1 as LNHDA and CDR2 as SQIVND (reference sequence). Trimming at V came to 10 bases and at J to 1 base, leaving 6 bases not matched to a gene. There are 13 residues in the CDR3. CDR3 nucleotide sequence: TGTGCCACTAAGGACAGGACGAACACTGAAGCTTTCTTT. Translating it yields CATKDRTNTEAFF.

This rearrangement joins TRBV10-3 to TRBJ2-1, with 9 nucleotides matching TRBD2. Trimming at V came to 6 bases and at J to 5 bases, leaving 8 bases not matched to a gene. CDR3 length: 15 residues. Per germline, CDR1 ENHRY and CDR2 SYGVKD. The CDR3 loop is CAIRTIAGADNEQFF. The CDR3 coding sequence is TGTGCCATCAGGACCATAGCGGGAGCCGACAATGAGCAGTTCTTC.

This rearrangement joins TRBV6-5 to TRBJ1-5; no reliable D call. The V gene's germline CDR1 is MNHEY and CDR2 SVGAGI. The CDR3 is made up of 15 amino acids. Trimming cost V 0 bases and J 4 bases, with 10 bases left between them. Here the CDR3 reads CASSYSGFGNQPQHF. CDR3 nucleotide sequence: TGTGCCAGCAGTTACTCCGGGTTCGGGAATCAGCCCCAGCATTTT.

The CDR3 DNA sequence: TGTGCCACCAGTCCGGCAGGGCGGATTTACGAGCAGTACTTC. It yields the protein CATSPAGRIYEQYF. The chain links TRBV24-1 to TRBJ2-7; the D gene is possibly TRBD1 (5 bases). Germline lookup yields CDR1 KGHDR and CDR2 SFDVKD. The CDR3 is 14 residues long. V lost 6 bases to trimming and J lost 4 bases, with 15 bases between them.

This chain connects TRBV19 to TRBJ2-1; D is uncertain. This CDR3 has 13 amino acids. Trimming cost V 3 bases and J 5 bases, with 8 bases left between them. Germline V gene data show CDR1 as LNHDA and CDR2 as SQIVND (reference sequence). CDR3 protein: CASSIVANNEQFF. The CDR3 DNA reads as TGTGCCAGTAGTATCGTAGCTAACAATGAGCAGTTCTTC. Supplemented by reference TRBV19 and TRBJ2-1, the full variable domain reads DGGITQSPKYLFRKEGQNVTLSCEQNLNHDAMYWYRQDPGQGLRLIYYSQIVNDFQKGDIAEGYSVSREKKESFPLTVTSAQKNPTAFYLCASSIVANNEQFFGPGTRLTVL.

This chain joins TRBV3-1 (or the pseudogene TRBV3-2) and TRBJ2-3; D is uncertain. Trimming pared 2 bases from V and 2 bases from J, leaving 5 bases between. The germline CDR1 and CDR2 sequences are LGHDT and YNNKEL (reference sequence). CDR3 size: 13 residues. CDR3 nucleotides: TGTGCCAGCAGCCAAATCTCCACAGATACGCAGTATTTT. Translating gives CASSQISTDTQYF.

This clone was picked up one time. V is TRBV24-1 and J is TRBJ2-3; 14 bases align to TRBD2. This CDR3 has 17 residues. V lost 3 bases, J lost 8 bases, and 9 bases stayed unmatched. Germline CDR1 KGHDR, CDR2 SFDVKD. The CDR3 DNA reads TGTGCCACCAGTGATGGACTAGCGGGGGGCAAATCGGGTACGCAGTATTTT. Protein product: CATSDGLAGGKSGTQYF.

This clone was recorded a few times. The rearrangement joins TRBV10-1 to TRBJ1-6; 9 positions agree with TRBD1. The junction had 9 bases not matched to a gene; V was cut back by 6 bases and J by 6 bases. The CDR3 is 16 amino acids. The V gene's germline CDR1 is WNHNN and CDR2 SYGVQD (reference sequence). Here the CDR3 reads CASRTTGGVSNSPLHF. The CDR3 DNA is TGCGCCAGCAGGACTACAGGGGGCGTTAGTAATTCACCCCTCCACTTT.

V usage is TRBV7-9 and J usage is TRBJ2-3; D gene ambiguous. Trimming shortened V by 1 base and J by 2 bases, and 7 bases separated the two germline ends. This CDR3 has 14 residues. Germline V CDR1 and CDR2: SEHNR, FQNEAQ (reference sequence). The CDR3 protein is CASSLGQNTDTQYF. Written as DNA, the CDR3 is TGTGCCAGCAGCTTAGGGCAAAACACAGATACGCAGTATTTT.

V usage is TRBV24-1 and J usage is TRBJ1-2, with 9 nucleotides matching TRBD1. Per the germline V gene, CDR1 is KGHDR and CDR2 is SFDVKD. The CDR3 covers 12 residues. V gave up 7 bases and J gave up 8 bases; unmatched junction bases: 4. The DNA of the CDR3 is TGTGCCACCAGCCGGGGACAGGGAGGCTACACCTTC. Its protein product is CATSRGQGGYTF.

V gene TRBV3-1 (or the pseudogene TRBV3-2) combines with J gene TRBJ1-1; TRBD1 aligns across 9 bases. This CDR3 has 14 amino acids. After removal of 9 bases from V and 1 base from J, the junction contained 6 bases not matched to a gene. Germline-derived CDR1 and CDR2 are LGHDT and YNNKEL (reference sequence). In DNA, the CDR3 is TGTGCCAGTGCTCAGGGACAGGGGAACACTGAAGCTTTCTTT. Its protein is CASAQGQGNTEAFF.

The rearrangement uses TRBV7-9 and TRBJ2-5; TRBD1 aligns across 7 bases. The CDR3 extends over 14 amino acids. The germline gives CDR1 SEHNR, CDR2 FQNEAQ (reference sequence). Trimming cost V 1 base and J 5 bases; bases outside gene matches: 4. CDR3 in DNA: TGTGCCAGCAGCTTAGACAGGGGCGGGGAGACCCAGTACTTC. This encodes CASSLDRGGETQYF.

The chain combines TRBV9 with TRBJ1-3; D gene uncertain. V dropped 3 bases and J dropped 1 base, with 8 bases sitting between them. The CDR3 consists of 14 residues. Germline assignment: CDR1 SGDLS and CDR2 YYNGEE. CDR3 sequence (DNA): TGTGCCAGCAGCGCGGAGTTTTCTGGAAACACCATATATTTT. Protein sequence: CASSAEFSGNTIYF.

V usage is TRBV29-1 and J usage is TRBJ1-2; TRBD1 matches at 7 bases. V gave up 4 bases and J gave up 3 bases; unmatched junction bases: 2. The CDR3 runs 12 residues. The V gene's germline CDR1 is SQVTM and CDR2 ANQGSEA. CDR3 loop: CSVGTGDYGYTF. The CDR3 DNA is TGCAGCGTTGGAACAGGGGACTATGGCTACACCTTC.

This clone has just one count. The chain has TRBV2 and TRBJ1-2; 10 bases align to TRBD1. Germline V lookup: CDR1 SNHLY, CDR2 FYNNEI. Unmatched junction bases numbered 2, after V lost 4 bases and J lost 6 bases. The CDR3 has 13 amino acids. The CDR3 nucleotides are TGTGCCAGCAGTGGGACAGGGGGACATGGCTACACCTTC. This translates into CASSGTGGHGYTF. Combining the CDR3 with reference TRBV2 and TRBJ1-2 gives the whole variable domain EPEVTQTPSHQVTQMGQEVILRCVPISNHLYFYWYRQILGQKVEFLVSFYNNEISEKSEIFDDQFSVERPDGSNFTLKIRSTKLEDSAMYFCASSGTGGHGYTFGSGTRLTVV.

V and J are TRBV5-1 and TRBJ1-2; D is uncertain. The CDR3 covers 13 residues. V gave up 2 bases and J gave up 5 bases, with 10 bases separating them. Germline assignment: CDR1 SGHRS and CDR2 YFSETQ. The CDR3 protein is CASSLAEVYGYTF. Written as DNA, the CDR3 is TGCGCCAGCAGCTTAGCGGAGGTTTATGGCTACACCTTC.

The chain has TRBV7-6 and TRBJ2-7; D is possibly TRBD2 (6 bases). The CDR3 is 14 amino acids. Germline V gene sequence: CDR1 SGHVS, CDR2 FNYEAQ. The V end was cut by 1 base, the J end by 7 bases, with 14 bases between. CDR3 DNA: TGTGCCAGCAGCTTAGTGTGGGGGGAGGAGGAGCAGTACTTC. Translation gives CASSLVWGEEEQYF.

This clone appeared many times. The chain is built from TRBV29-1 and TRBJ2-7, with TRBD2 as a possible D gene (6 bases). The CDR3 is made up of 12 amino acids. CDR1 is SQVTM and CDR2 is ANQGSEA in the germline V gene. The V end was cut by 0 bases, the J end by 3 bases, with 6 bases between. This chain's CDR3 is CSVEEGGYEQYF. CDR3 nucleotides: TGCAGCGTTGAAGAGGGGGGCTACGAGCAGTACTTC.

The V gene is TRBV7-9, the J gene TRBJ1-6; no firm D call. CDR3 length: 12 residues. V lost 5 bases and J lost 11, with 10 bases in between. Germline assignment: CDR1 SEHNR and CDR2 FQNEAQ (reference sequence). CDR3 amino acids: CASSTLEAPLHF. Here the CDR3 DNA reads TGTGCCAGCAGCACGTTAGAGGCACCCCTCCACTTT. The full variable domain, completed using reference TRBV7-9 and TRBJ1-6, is DTGVSQNPRHKITKRGQNVTFRCDPISEHNRLYWYRQTLGQGPEFLTYFQNEAQLEKSRLLSDRFSAERPKGSFSTLEIQRTEQGDSAMYLCASSTLEAPLHFGNGTRLTVT.

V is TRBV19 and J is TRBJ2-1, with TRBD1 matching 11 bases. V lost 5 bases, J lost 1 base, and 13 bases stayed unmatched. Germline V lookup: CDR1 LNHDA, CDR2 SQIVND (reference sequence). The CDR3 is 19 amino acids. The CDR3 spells CASSPRTGGAMRSYNEQFF. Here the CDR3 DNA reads TGTGCCAGTAGTCCGCGGACAGGGGGCGCGATGAGGTCCTACAATGAGCAGTTCTTC. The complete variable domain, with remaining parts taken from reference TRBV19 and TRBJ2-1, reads DGGITQSPKYLFRKEGQNVTLSCEQNLNHDAMYWYRQDPGQGLRLIYYSQIVNDFQKGDIAEGYSVSREKKESFPLTVTSAQKNPTAFYLCASSPRTGGAMRSYNEQFFGPGTRLTVL.

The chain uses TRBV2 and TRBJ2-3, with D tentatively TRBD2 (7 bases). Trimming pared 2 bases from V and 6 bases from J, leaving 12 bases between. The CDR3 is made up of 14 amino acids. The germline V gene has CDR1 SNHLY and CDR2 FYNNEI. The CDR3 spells CASSEWGGGDTQYF. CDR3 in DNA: TGTGCCAGCAGTGAATGGGGAGGGGGGGATACGCAGTATTTT.

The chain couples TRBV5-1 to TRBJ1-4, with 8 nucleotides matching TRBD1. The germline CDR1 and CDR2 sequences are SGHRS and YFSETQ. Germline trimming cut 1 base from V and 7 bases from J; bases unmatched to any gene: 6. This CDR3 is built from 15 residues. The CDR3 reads CASSLTGGEGEKLFF. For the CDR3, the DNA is TGCGCCAGCAGCTTGACAGGGGGAGAAGGTGAAAAACTGTTTTTT. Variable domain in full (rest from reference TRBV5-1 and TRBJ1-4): KAGVTQTPRYLIKTRGQQVTLSCSPISGHRSVSWYQQTPGQGLQFLFEYFSETQRNKGNFPGRFSGRQFSNSRSEMNVSTLELGDSALYLCASSLTGGEGEKLFFGSGTQLSVL.

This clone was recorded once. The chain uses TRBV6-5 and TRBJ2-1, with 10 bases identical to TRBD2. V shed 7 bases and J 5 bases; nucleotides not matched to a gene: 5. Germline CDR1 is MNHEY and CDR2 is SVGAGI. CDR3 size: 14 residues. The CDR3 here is CASNPSGRHNEQFF. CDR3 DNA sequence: TGTGCCAGCAACCCTAGCGGGAGACACAATGAGCAGTTCTTC.

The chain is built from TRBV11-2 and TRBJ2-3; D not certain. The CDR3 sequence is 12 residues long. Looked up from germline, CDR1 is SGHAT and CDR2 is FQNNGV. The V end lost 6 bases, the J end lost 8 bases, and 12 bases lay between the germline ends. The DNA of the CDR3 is TGTGCCAGCAGTAACTATGTTGTTACGCAGTATTTT. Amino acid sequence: CASSNYVVTQYF.

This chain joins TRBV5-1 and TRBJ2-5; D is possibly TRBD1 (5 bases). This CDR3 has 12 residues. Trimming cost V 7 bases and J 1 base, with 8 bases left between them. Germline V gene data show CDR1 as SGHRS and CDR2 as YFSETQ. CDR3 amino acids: CASGQGQETQYF. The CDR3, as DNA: TGCGCCAGCGGGCAGGGCCAAGAGACCCAGTACTTC.

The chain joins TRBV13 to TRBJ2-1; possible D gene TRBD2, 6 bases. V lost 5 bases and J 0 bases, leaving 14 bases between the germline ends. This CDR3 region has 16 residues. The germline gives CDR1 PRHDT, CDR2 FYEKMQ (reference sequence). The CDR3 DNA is TGTGCCAGCAGCCCCTCTAGCGTCAGCTCCTACAATGAGCAGTTCTTC. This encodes CASSPSSVSSYNEQFF.

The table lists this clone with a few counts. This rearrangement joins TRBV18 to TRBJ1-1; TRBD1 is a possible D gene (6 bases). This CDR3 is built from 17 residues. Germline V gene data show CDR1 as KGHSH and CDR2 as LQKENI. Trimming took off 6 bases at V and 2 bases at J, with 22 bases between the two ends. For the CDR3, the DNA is TGTGCCAGCTCCCGGGACACGCTCCCGCCCATAAACACTGAAGCTTTCTTT. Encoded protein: CASSRDTLPPINTEAFF.